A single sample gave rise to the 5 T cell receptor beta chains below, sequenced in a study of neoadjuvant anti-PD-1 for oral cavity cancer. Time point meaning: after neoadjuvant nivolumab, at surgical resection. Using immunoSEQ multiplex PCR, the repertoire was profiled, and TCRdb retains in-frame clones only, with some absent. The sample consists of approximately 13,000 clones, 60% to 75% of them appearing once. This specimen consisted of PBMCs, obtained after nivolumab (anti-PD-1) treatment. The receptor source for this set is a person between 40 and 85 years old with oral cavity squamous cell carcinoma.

The DNA of the CDR3 is TGTGCCAGCAGCACCCGGGACCCCAGTCTTCGCAATGAGCAGTTCTTC. Residues: CASSTRDPSLRNEQFF. The chain joins TRBV5-4 to TRBJ2-1, with D tentatively TRBD1 or TRBD2 (5 bases each). Trimming cost V 4 bases and J 6 bases, with 20 bases left between them. The CDR3 has 16 residues. Germline V CDR1 and CDR2: SGHNT, YYREEE (reference sequence). The full variable domain, in which reference TRBV5-4 and TRBJ2-1 provide the parts outside the CDR3, is ETGVTQSPTHLIKTRGQQVTLRCSSQSGHNTVSWYQQALGQGPQFIFQYYREEENGRGNFPPRFSGLQFPNYSSELNVNALELDDSALYLCASSTRDPSLRNEQFFGPGTRLTVL.

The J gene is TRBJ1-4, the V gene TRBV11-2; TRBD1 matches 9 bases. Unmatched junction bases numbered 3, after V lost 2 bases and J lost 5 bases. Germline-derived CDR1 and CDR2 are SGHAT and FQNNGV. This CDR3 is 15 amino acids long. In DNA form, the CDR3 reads TGTGCCAGCAGCTTAATGACAGGGGGGAATGAAAAACTGTTTTTT. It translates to CASSLMTGGNEKLFF.

The CDR3 DNA reads TGCGCCAGCAGCTCCCAGAGCCCAGACACTGAAGCTTTCTTT. It specifies CASSSQSPDTEAFF. The chain joins TRBV5-1 to TRBJ1-1; D is unclear. The CDR3 has 14 residues. Germline CDR1 is SGHRS and CDR2 is YFSETQ. Between the trimmed V and J ends, which lost 3 bases and 3 bases, there was a span of 12 bases.

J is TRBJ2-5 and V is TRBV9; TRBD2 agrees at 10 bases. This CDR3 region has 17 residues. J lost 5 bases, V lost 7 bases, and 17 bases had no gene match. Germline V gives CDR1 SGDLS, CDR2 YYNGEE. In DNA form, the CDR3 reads TGTGCCAGCGGAACCGGGACTAGCGCCATACTGGGGGAGACCCAGTACTTC. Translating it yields CASGTGTSAILGETQYF.

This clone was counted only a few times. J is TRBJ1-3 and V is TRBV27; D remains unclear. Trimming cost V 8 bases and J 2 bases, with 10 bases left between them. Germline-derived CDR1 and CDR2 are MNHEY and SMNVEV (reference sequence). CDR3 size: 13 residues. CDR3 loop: CASQRTAGNTIYF. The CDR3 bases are TGTGCCAGCCAGAGGACCGCTGGAAACACCATATATTTT.